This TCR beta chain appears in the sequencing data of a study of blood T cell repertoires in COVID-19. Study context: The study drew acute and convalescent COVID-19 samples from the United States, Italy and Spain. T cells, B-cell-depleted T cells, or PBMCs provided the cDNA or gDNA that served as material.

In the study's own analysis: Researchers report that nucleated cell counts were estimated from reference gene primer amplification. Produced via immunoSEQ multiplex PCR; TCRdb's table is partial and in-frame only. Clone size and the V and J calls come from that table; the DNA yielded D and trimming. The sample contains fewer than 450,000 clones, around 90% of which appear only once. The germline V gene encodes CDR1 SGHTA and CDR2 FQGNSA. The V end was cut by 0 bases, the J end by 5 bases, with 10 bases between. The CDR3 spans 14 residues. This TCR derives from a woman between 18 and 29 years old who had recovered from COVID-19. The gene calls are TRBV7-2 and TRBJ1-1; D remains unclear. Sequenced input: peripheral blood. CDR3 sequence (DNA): TGTGCCAGCAGCTTAGCTTACGGGTATACTGAAGCTTTCTTT. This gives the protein CASSLAYGYTEAFF.